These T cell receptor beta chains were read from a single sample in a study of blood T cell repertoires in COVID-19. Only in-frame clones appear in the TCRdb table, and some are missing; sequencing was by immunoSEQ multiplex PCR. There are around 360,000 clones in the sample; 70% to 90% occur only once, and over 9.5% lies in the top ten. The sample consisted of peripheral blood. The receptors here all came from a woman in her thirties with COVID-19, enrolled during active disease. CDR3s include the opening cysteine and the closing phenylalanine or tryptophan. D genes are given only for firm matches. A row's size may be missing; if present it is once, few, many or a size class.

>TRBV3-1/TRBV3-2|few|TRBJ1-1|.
TGTGCCAGCAGCCAGCTACGAGGACACATGAACACTGAAGCTTTCTTT
CASSQLRGHMNTEAFF
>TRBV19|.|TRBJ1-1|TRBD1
TGTGCCAGTAGCGAGACAGGGCGGAACACTGAAGCTTTCTTT
CASSETGRNTEAFF
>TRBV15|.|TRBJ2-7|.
TGTGCCACCAGCAGAACCCTAACAGTTTACGAGCAGTACTTC
CATSRTLTVYEQYF
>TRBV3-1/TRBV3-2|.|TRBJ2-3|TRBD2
TGTGCCAGCAGCCACGGCCAGACTAGCGTGGAGACAGATACGCAGTATTTT
CASSHGQTSVETDTQYF
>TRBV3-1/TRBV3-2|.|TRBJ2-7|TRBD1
TGTGCCAGCAGCCAAGGCGGGGACAGGGTCCACGAGCAGTACTTC
CASSQGGDRVHEQYF
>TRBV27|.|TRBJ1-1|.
TGTGCCAGCAGGGCGACACCTTGGATGAACACTGAAGCTTTCTTT
CASRATPWMNTEAFF
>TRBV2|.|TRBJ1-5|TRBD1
TGTGCCAGCAGTGAAGCGGGACAGGGTTGGGGACAGCCCCAGCATTTT
CASSEAGQGWGQPQHF
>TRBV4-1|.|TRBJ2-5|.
TGCGCCAGCAGCCAATTTAGACAGGGTGGGACTCAAGAGACCCAGTACTTC
CASSQFRQGGTQETQYF
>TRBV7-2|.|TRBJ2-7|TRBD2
TGTGCCAGCAGCGCCGAGAGGAACCGGGGGGCCTACGAGCAGTACTTC
CASSAERNRGAYEQYF
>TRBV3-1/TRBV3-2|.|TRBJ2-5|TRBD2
TGTGCCAGCAGCCAAGTGGGACCCGGGAGGGAGACCCAGTACTTC
CASSQVGPGRETQYF
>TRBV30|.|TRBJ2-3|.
TGTGCCTGGAGTCCCCGACTAGAACAGCAGTATTTT
CAWSPRLEQQYF
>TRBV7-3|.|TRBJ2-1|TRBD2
TGTGCCAGCAGCTTAAGGGGCGGGGGACCCTACAATGAGCAGTTCTTC
CASSLRGGGPYNEQFF
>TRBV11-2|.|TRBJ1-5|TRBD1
TGTGCCAGCAGCAAGGACAGGAATCAGCCCCAGCATTTT
CASSKDRNQPQHF
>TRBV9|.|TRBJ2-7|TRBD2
TGTGCCAGCAGCGGAGGGGCTAGCGGGAGATCCTACGAGCAGTACTTC
CASSGGASGRSYEQYF
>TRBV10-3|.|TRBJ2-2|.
TGTGCCATCAGTGAATACGGGAGAGGTACCGGGGAGCTGTTTTTT
CAISEYGRGTGELFF
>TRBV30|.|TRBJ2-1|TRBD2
TGTGCCTGGAGTCACGGACTAGCGGGAGGGAGGGGCTTCTTC
CAWSHGLAGGRGFF
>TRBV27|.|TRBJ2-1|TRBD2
TGTGCCAGCAGCCGCGGGGGGCGGCAGCAGTTCTTC
CASSRGGRQQFF
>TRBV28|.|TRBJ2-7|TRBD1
TGTGCCAGCAGTTTGAGACAGGGGTTCGGCGAGCAGTACTTC
CASSLRQGFGEQYF
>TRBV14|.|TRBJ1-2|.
TGTGCCAGCAGCCAAGAATTTGGCGGGACCTATGGCTACACCTTC
CASSQEFGGTYGYTF
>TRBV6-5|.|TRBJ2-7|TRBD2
TGTGCCAGCACCCGAAGCGGGAACGAGCAGTACTTC
CASTRSGNEQYF
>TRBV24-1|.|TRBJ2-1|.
TGTGCCACCAGTCTTGACTATGTCAGTGAGCAGTTCTTC
CATSLDYVSEQFF
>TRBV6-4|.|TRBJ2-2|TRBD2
TGTGCCAGCAGCGTACTAGCGGGCAACACCGGGGAGCTGTTTTTT
CASSVLAGNTGELFF
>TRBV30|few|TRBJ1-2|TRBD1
TGTGCCTGGAAATTACAACAGGGGCATGGCTACACCTTC
CAWKLQQGHGYTF
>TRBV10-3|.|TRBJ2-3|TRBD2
TGTGCCATCACTCCTAGCGGGAGGGCCGAAGATACGCAGTATTTT
CAITPSGRAEDTQYF
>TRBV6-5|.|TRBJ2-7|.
TGTGCCAGCAAAAGGGACGGGGGCTACGAGCAGTACTTC
CASKRDGGYEQYF
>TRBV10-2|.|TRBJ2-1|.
TGCGCCAGCGCCGGGACTGCCGACCATGAGCAGTTCTTC
CASAGTADHEQFF